This TCR beta chain was sequenced in a study of OX40 agonist ivuxolimab in advanced cancers. With regard to the full study: The costimulatory receptor OX40 (CD134) was targeted by ivuxolimab, a fully human IgG2 agonistic monoclonal antibody. Intravenous ivuxolimab was administered to patients every 2 weeks at six dose levels: 0.01, 0.1, 0.3, 1.5, 3 and 10 mg/kg. In the dose-escalation cohort, 82.7% of patients were male, and the mean age was approximately 60 years, with a range of about 23 to 85. Of the 50 to 55 patients in dose escalation, 19 had hepatocellular carcinoma, about 15 had melanoma, 9 had renal cell carcinoma and 9 had head and neck cancer. Prior anti-PD-1, anti-PD-L1 or anti-CTLA-4 therapy was permitted, and checkpoint inhibitors had been received by less than 45% of dose-escalation patients. Partial responses were achieved by three dose-escalation patients, of whom one had hepatocellular carcinoma and two had cutaneous melanoma. Peripheral TCRbeta sequencing aimed to test whether ivuxolimab altered TCR sequence diversity and caused clonal T-cell expansion. The monotherapy dose-escalation portion (N of about 52 patients) of the phase I ivuxolimab trial is reported in the paper.

Turning to this clone: No antigen is known for it. Base-call qualities are not available, and no considerably larger clone is one nucleotide away.

The trial excluded patients who had a history of autoimmune disease or who were on systemic immunosuppression. Peripheral blood for TCR sequencing was drawn from every dose cohort at baseline, at cycle 4 day 1 and at cycle 7 day 1. Samples were obtained from an open-label, multicenter, first-in-human phase I dose-escalation trial of ivuxolimab. The trial enrolled adults with locally advanced or metastatic head and neck squamous cell, hepatocellular, melanoma or renal cell carcinoma. Before TCR sequencing, CD4+ T cells and CD8+ T cells from peripheral blood were sorted into separate populations. What the work shows at the level of the full study, not this receptor alone: Low levels of normalized T-cell clonal expansion were also seen in some nonresponding patients. In the 0.1-3.0 mg/kg groups, partial responders were among the patients with the lowest normalized peripheral clonal expansion, particularly in CD8+ T cells. After ivuxolimab, expanded clones were on average more numerous among CD8+ T cells than among CD4+ T cells. Clonal expansion of both CD4+ and CD8+ blood T cells was observed from baseline to week 6 at doses 0.1 to 3.0 mg/kg. The antigen specificity of the clonally expanded peripheral T cells was not determined.

Genomic DNA was extracted from sorted cells for sequencing of the TCRbeta CDR3 region. The immunoSEQ Assay was used to sequence the TCRbeta CDR3 regions. In TCRdb, the immuneACCESS table is reduced to in-frame sequences with V and J assigned. These tables do not hold every clone; where another copy was compared, an unresolved V gene accounts for under half, and the others remain unexplained. For this sample there are roughly 29,000 clones; 84% appear just once. The top ten clonotypes cover about a sixth of the sample. CDR1 is given as MDHEN and CDR2 as SYDVKM, both from the germline V gene. V loses 11 bases of germline sequence and J loses 1 base, and the interval between the two ends is 18 bases. The CDR3 measures 15 amino acids from cysteine to phenylalanine. Only CDR3 DNA remains: 45 bases, in frame from the first base.

Rearrangement joined TRBV28 to TRBJ1-3; possibly the D gene is TRBD1, per 5 matching bases. This receptor was obtained from an adult with an advanced solid tumor such as melanoma, head and neck, liver or kidney cancer. Sequencing was performed on CD4+ or CD8+ T cells sorted from blood, taken in a trial of the OX40 agonist ivuxolimab. CDR3 region: CAHLRQNSSGNTIYF. The sequence in DNA is TGTGCCCATCTAAGACAGAACTCTTCTGGAAACACCATATATTTT.